This passage covers 26 T cell receptor beta chains from one sample sequenced in a study of identical twins. TCRdb fed the 5' RACE reads into MiXCR, producing one record per CDR3 protein. The sample includes about 890,000 distinct CDR3 sequences, approximately 13% of them seen just once. The sample was also reused in another study, on yellow fever vaccine responses in identical twins.

Sequencing input: PBMCs. These receptors came from a woman aged 18-29 years in good health.

The chain recombines TRBV5-1 with TRBJ2-1, with 11 bases that match TRBD1. The CDR3 runs to 15 residues. Per germline, CDR1 SGHRS and CDR2 YFSETQ. With 0 bases clipped from V and 6 bases from J, the junction kept 2 bases outside the gene matches. CDR3 residues: CASSLEGQGVNEQFF. The DNA of the CDR3 is TGCGCCAGCAGCTTGGAGGGACAGGGGGTCAATGAGCAGTTCTTC. The entire variable domain, with the rest obtained from reference TRBV5-1 and TRBJ2-1, is as follows: KAGVTQTPRYLIKTRGQQVTLSCSPISGHRSVSWYQQTPGQGLQFLFEYFSETQRNKGNFPGRFSGRQFSNSRSEMNVSTLELGDSALYLCASSLEGQGVNEQFFGPGTRLTVL.

This clonotype occurred many times. This chain uses TRBV4-1 with TRBJ2-1; 7 nucleotides agree with TRBD2. The CDR3 sequence is 17 residues long. V gave up 5 bases and J gave up 3 bases; unmatched junction bases: 13. The germline gives CDR1 MGHRA, CDR2 YSYEKL. CDR3 DNA: TGCGCCAGCAGCGATCCCTGGGGGGTAGCGGGCTACAATGAGCAGTTCTTC. It is translated as CASSDPWGVAGYNEQFF.

The chain recombines TRBV28 with TRBJ2-1, with 9 bases identical to TRBD2. Germline values: CDR1 MDHEN, CDR2 SYDVKM. The V gene end was trimmed by 3 bases and the J gene end by 4 bases; junction bases not matched to a gene: 10. CDR3 length equals 17 residues. CDR3 sequence: CASSLSWLAGPYNEQFF. Written as DNA, the CDR3 is TGTGCCAGCAGTTTGAGTTGGCTAGCGGGGCCTTACAATGAGCAGTTCTTC.

This clonotype came up many times. The chain joins TRBV12-3 or TRBV12-4 to TRBJ2-2; 7 bases are shared with TRBD2. CDR3 size: 15 residues. The J segment lost 5 bases and the V segment lost 8 bases, leaving 11 bases of the junction unmatched. CDR3 coding DNA: TGTGCCAGCGGGCTGGCGGGAGTATGGACCGGGGAGCTGTTTTTT. Its translation: CASGLAGVWTGELFF.

The chain has TRBV3-1 and TRBJ2-1; no definite D call. Germline V gene sequence: CDR1 LGHDT, CDR2 YNNKEL (reference sequence). V lost 1 base and J 9 bases, leaving 16 bases between the germline ends. This CDR3 has 15 residues. The CDR3 here is CASSQGQSPSGEQFF. The CDR3 nucleotides read TGTGCCAGCAGCCAAGGCCAGTCGCCATCGGGTGAGCAGTTCTTC.

This clonotype was picked up many times. The gene calls are TRBV7-2 and TRBJ2-7; 8 bases agree with TRBD1. V lost 5 bases to trimming and J lost 2 bases; unmatched junction nucleotides: 8. This CDR3 spans 15 amino acids. Germline values: CDR1 SGHTA, CDR2 FQGNSA. The CDR3 loop reads CASSSQGAVPYEQYF. The CDR3, as DNA: TGTGCCAGCAGCAGCCAGGGGGCGGTCCCCTACGAGCAGTACTTC.

There are many counts of this clonotype. This chain connects TRBV15 to TRBJ2-3, with D possibly matching TRBD1 (6 bases). CDR1 is LNHNV and CDR2 is YYDKDF in the germline V gene (reference sequence). The CDR3 sequence is 17 residues long. Trimming removed 5 bases from V and 0 bases from J, with 18 bases in between. This CDR3 is CATSPPPGQPSTDTQYF. The CDR3 bases are TGTGCCACCAGCCCCCCCCCCGGACAGCCCAGCACAGATACGCAGTATTTT.

In its sample, this clonotype was seen a few times. The chain couples TRBV6-1 to TRBJ1-2; no firm D call. The V end lost 4 bases, the J end lost 7 bases, and 7 bases lay between the germline ends. Per the germline V gene, CDR1 is MNHNS and CDR2 is SASEGT. The CDR3 is made up of 11 amino acids. The CDR3: CASSGDGGYTF. DNA for the CDR3: TGTGCCAGCAGTGGAGATGGTGGCTACACCTTC.

The sample holds many counts of this clonotype. The V and J genes are TRBV12-3 or TRBV12-4 and TRBJ2-7, with 9 bases aligning to TRBD2. This CDR3 has 15 residues. V gave up 2 bases and J gave up 0 bases; unmatched junction bases: 2. The DNA of the CDR3 is TGTGCCAGCAGTTTAAATAGCGGGGGCTCCTACGAGCAGTACTTC. Translated, it gives CASSLNSGGSYEQYF.

The V call is TRBV4-2, the J call TRBJ2-1; 8 bases line up with TRBD2. CDR1 LGHNA and CDR2 YNFKEQ come from the germline V gene. The CDR3 extends over 16 amino acids. The trim removed 4 bases at V and 7 bases at J, leaving 12 bases unmatched. The CDR3 nucleotides read TGTGCCAGCAGCCCCCGGGAGGGGGGAGGTCTGAATGAGCAGTTCTTC. It codes for CASSPREGGGLNEQFF.

This clonotype was counted a few times. The chain combines TRBV11-2 with TRBJ2-1; 7 positions match TRBD2. With V trimmed by 1 base and J by 0 bases, 9 bases remained unmatched. The germline V gene encodes CDR1 SGHAT and CDR2 FQNNGV. The CDR3 runs 18 residues. The chain's CDR3 is CASSLVKLAFSSYNEQFF. The CDR3 DNA reads TGTGCCAGCAGCTTAGTTAAACTAGCGTTTAGCTCCTACAATGAGCAGTTCTTC.

CDR3 coding DNA: TGTGCCAGCAGGACCGGACTAGCGGGAGTTTCTACGCAGTATTTT. This translates into CASRTGLAGVSTQYF. The chain employs TRBV2 and TRBJ2-3, with 13 bases that match TRBD2. The germline V gene has CDR1 SNHLY and CDR2 FYNNEI. The CDR3 loop spans 15 amino acids. The J segment lost 8 bases and the V segment lost 6 bases, leaving 8 bases of the junction unmatched.

This chain connects TRBV20-1 to TRBJ1-1; D is unresolved. Trimming pared 0 bases from V and 0 bases from J, leaving 11 bases between. This CDR3 has 15 amino acids. Looked up from germline, CDR1 is DFQATT and CDR2 is SNEGSKA (reference sequence). The CDR3 DNA reads as TGCAGTGCTAGAGATCGAAGACAACTGAACACTGAAGCTTTCTTT. It codes for CSARDRRQLNTEAFF.

A few counts support this clonotype. The CDR3 protein is CAISESSAPYEQYF. The CDR3 nucleotides read TGTGCCATCAGTGAATCTAGCGCCCCCTACGAGCAGTACTTC. The genes are TRBV10-3 and TRBJ2-7, with D perhaps matching TRBD2 (6 bases). The germline V gene has CDR1 ENHRY and CDR2 SYGVKD. With 3 bases removed from V and 2 bases from J, the gap between germline ends came to 11 bases. This CDR3 has 14 residues.

This clonotype was counted only a few times. In nucleotides, the CDR3 is TGCAGCGTTGGACTCTTCTTCACAGATACGCAGTATTTT. This translates into CSVGLFFTDTQYF. This chain joins TRBV29-1 and TRBJ2-3; no definite D call. The germline CDR1 and CDR2 sequences are SQVTM and ANQGSEA. Between the trimmed V and J ends, which lost 4 bases and 2 bases, there was a span of 10 bases. The CDR3 is 13 residues long.

The chain links TRBV15 to TRBJ2-1; 7 nucleotides align to TRBD2. J lost 4 bases, V lost 0 bases, and 9 bases had no gene match. The germline CDR1 and CDR2 sequences are LNHNV and YYDKDF (reference sequence). There are 17 residues in the CDR3. CDR3 DNA sequence: TGTGCCACCAGCAGAGAGGCGGGGGTGATACCTTACAATGAGCAGTTCTTC. Protein product: CATSREAGVIPYNEQFF.

This clonotype appeared a few times. This chain connects TRBV15 to TRBJ1-6; 9 nucleotides agree with TRBD1. The germline V gene encodes CDR1 LNHNV and CDR2 YYDKDF (reference sequence). There are 15 residues in the CDR3. Losses at the gene ends were 0 bases for V and 10 bases for J; bases not matched to a gene: 4. In DNA, the CDR3 is TGTGCCACCAGCAGAGAGGGGACAGGGTACTCACCCCTCCACTTT. This sequence encodes CATSREGTGYSPLHF.

This clonotype has a handful of counts. The chain links TRBV6-5 to TRBJ2-7, with D possibly matching TRBD1 (5 bases). Germline loops: CDR1 MNHEY, CDR2 SVGAGI. V lost 2 bases to trimming and J lost 4 bases, with 9 bases between them. The CDR3 contains 13 residues. CDR3 loop: CASSYKRGYEQYF. CDR3 nucleotides: TGTGCCAGCAGTTACAAAAGGGGTTACGAGCAGTACTTC.

CDR3 amino acids: CATCFSTDTQYF. In DNA, the CDR3 is TGTGCCACGTGTTTCAGCACAGATACGCAGTATTTT. The chain couples TRBV6-6 to TRBJ2-3; unclear D gene. V lost 10 bases and J lost 0, with 8 bases in between. Germline V gene data show CDR1 as MNHNY and CDR2 as SVGAGI (reference sequence). The CDR3 has 12 residues.

The table lists this clonotype with a few counts. This sequence joins TRBV4-1 and TRBJ2-6; D unclear. Trimming removed 2 bases at V and 2 bases at J, with 7 bases between. The germline V gene encodes CDR1 MGHRA and CDR2 YSYEKL. The CDR3 sequence is 15 residues long. The CDR3 coding sequence is TGCGCCAGCAGCCAAACGCCAGCTGGGGCCAACGTCCTGACTTTC. This sequence encodes CASSQTPAGANVLTF.

This clonotype was detected only a few times. This chain connects TRBV29-1 to TRBJ1-1, with D maybe TRBD1 (5 bases). CDR3 length: 13 amino acids. The V end lost 3 bases, the J end lost 0 bases, and 8 bases lay between the germline ends. The germline CDR1 and CDR2 sequences are SQVTM and ANQGSEA. The chain's CDR3 is CSVETVMNTEAFF. The CDR3 DNA follows: TGCAGCGTTGAGACAGTAATGAACACTGAAGCTTTCTTT.

V and J are TRBV18 and TRBJ2-5; D is uncertain. CDR3 size: 17 residues. In germline, CDR1 is KGHSH, CDR2 LQKENI. V lost 0 bases, J lost 0 bases, and 14 bases lay in between. The DNA for the CDR3 is TGTGCCAGCTCACCACCGCGTCCAGCCCTGTACCAAGAGACCCAGTACTTC. It encodes CASSPPRPALYQETQYF.

This clonotype was seen only a few times. This rearrangement joins TRBV24-1 to TRBJ2-5; D uncertain. Germline V gene sequence: CDR1 KGHDR, CDR2 SFDVKD. The CDR3 is 15 amino acids. V gave up 3 bases and J gave up 2 bases, with 12 bases separating them. CDR3 in amino acids: CATSDPGPTQETQYF. DNA for the CDR3: TGTGCCACCAGTGATCCTGGACCCACTCAAGAGACCCAGTACTTC.

This rearrangement joins TRBV20-1 to TRBJ2-1; TRBD2 aligns across 10 bases. The germline gives CDR1 DFQATT, CDR2 SNEGSKA (reference sequence). The CDR3 contains 16 residues. The J segment lost 4 bases and the V segment lost 3 bases, leaving 9 bases of the junction unmatched. The CDR3 is CSASWVAGGLYNEQFF. The CDR3 DNA sequence: TGCAGTGCTAGTTGGGTAGCGGGGGGATTGTACAATGAGCAGTTCTTC.

The table lists this clonotype with a few counts. This chain joins TRBV27 and TRBJ2-1; D remains ambiguous. CDR3 length equals 14 residues. Germline V lookup: CDR1 MNHEY, CDR2 SMNVEV (reference sequence). The germline V and J ends were trimmed by 0 bases and 6 bases, with 9 bases remaining between them. In DNA form, the CDR3 reads TGTGCCAGCAGTTTATCTGGTCCAGCCAATGAGCAGTTCTTC. Translating gives CASSLSGPANEQFF.

This clonotype was recorded many times. The chain recombines TRBV6-1 with TRBJ2-1, with 10 bases fitting TRBD2. Per the germline V gene, CDR1 is MNHNS and CDR2 is SASEGT. The trim removed 2 bases at V and 5 bases at J, leaving 3 bases unmatched. This CDR3 is 15 amino acids long. The CDR3 is CASSEWTSGHNEQFF. The CDR3 DNA follows: TGTGCCAGCAGTGAATGGACTAGCGGTCACAATGAGCAGTTCTTC.